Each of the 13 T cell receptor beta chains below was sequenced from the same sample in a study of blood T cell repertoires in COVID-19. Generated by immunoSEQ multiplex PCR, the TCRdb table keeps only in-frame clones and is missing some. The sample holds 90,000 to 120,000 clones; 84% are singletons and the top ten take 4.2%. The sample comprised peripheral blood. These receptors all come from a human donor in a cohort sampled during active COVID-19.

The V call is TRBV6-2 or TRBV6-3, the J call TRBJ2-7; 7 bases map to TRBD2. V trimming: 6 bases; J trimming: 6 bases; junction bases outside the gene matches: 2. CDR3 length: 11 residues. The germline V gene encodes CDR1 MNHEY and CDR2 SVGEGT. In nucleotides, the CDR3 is TGTGCCAGCAGCGGGAGGTCCGAGCAGTACGTC. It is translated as CASSGRSEQYV.

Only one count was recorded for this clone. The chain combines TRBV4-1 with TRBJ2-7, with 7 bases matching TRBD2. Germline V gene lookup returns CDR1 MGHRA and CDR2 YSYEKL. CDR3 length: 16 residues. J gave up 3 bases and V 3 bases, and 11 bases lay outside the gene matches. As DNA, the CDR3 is TGCGCCAGCAGCCACGACTGGGCGGGAGACCTCTACGAGCAGTACTTC. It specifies CASSHDWAGDLYEQYF.

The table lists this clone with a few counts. The CDR3 is CASSVDNRGTGELFF. The CDR3 bases are TGTGCCAGCAGCGTAGATAACAGAGGGACCGGGGAGCTGTTTTTT. The chain has TRBV9 and TRBJ2-2; tentative D call: TRBD2 (5 bases). In germline, CDR1 is SGDLS, CDR2 YYNGEE. The CDR3 runs to 15 residues. The V end was cut by 0 bases, the J end by 5 bases, with 11 bases between.

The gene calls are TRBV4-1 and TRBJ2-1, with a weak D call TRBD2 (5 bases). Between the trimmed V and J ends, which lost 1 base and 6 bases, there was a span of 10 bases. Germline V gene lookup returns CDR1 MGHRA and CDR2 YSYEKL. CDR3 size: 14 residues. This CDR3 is CASSQGGFPNEQFF. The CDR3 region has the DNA TGCGCCAGCAGCCAAGGAGGGTTCCCCAATGAGCAGTTCTTC.

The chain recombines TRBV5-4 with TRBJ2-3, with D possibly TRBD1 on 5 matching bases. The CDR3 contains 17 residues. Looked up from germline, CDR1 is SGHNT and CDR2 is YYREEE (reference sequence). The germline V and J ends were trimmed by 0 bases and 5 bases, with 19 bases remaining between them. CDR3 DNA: TGTGCCAGCAGCTTGGCAGGTAGGGCAGGGTCGGAAGATACGCAGTATTTT. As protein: CASSLAGRAGSEDTQYF.

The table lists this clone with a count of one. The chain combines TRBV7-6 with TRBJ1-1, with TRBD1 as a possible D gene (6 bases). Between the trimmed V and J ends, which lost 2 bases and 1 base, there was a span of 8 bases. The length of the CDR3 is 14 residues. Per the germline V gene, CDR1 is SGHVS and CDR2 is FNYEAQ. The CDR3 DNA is TGTGCCAGCAGCTTATTAGGGGGGAACACTGAAGCTTTCTTT. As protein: CASSLLGGNTEAFF. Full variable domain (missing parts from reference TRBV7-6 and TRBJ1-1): GAGVSQSPRYKVTKRGQDVALRCDPISGHVSLYWYRQALGQGPEFLTYFNYEAQQDKSGLPNDRFSAERPEGSISTLTIQRTEQRDSAMYRCASSLLGGNTEAFFGQGTRLTVV.

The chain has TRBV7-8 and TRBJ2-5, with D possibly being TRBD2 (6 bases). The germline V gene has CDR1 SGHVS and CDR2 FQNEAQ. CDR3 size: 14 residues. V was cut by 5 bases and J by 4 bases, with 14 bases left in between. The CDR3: CASSGGSSGETQYF. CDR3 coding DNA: TGTGCCAGCAGCGGGGGGTCCTCGGGAGAGACCCAGTACTTC. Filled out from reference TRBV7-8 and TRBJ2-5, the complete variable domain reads GAGVSQSPRYKVAKRGQDVALRCDPISGHVSLFWYQQALGQGPEFLTYFQNEAQLDKSGLPSDRFFAERPEGSVSTLKIQRTQQEDSAVYLCASSGGSSGETQYFGPGTRLLVL.

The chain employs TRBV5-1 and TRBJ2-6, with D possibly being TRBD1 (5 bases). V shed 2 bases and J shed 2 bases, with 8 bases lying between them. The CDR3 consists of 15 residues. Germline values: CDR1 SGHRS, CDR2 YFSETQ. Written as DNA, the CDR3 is TGCGCCAGCAGCTTACAGGAGACTGGGGCCAACGTCCTGACTTTC. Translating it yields CASSLQETGANVLTF.

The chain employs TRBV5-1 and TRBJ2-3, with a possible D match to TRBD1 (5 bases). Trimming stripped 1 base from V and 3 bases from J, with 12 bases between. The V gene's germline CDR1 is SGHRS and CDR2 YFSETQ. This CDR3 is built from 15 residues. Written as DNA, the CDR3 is TGCGCCAGCAGCTTGAGTCCAGGGATAACAGATACGCAGTATTTT. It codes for CASSLSPGITDTQYF.

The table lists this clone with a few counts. The CDR3 region is CASRPFMTTGGANTEAFF. As DNA, the CDR3 is TGTGCCAGCAGACCTTTTATGACGACAGGGGGCGCAAACACTGAAGCTTTCTTT. The rearrangement uses TRBV6-2 or TRBV6-3 and TRBJ1-1, with 10 nucleotides matching TRBD1. J gave up 2 bases and V 6 bases, and 15 bases lay outside the gene matches. The CDR3 length is 18 residues. CDR1 MNHEY and CDR2 SVGEGT come from the germline V gene.

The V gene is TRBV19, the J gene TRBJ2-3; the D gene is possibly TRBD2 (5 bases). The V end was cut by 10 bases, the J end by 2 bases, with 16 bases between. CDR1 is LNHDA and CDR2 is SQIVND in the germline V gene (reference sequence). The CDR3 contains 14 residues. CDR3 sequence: CATLGGSFTDTQYF. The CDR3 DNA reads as TGTGCCACCCTAGGCGGGTCGTTCACAGATACGCAGTATTTT.

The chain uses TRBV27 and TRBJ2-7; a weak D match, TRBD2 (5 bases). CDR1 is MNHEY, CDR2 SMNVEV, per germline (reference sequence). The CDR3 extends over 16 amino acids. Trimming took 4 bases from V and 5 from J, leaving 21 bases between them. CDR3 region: CASSSASVGLPDEQYF. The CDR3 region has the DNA TGTGCCAGCAGTTCCGCCAGCGTCGGACTCCCAGACGAGCAGTACTTC.

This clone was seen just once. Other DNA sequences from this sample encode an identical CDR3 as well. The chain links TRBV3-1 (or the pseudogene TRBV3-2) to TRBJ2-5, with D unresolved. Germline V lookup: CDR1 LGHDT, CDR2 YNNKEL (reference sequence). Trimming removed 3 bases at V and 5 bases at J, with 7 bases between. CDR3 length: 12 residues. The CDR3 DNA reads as TGTGCCAGCAGCCAGGTCAGGGAGACCCAGTACTTC. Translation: CASSQVRETQYF.